This entry concerns a single T cell receptor (beta chain). What it binds is not known. The sample is drawn from a study of T cell repertoires in cytomegalovirus infection. About the study: Both recently identified HLA-C-restricted and well-studied HLA-B-restricted CMV epitopes were used in the study. It can be stated that public TCR beta signatures indicated CMV infection as well as a matching HLA type.

The study's findings and limits: Carriers of CMV and the relevant HLA type were discriminated by public TCR beta frequency. What dominated the ex vivo response were HLA-C-restricted CMV-specific TCR beta clonotypes.

Trimming at V came to 4 bases and at J to 3 bases, leaving 6 bases not matched to a gene. Germline V CDR1 and CDR2: SGHKS, YYEKEE (reference sequence). The CDR3 covers 14 residues. TCRdb ran MiXCR on the reads and lists one entry per CDR3 protein. The sample yields around 430,000 distinct CDR3 sequences, 40% to 50% seen once. The starting material was cultured PBMCs, obtained from culture after CMV antigen stimulation. J is TRBJ2-7 and V is TRBV5-5; TRBD1 matches at 8 bases. The TCR sequence derives from a human donor in good health (CMV status not recorded). Some clones in this sample may be carry-over from other donors' samples. The CDR3 sequence: CASSTYGQGYEQYF. The CDR3 DNA follows: TGTGCCAGCAGCACATACGGACAGGGCTACGAGCAGTACTTC.